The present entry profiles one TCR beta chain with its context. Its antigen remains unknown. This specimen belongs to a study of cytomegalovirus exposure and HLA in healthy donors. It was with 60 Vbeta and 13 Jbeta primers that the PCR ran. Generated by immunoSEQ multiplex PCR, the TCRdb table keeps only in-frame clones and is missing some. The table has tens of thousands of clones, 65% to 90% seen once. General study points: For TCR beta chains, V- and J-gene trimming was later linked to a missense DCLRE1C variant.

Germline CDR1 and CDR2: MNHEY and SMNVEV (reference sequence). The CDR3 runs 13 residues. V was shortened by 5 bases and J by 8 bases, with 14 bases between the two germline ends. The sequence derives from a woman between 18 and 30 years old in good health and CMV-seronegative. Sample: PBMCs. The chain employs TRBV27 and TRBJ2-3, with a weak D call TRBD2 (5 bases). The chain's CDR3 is CASSITSSGTQYF. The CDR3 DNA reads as TGTGCCAGCAGTATTACTAGTTCCGGTACGCAGTATTTT.